This T cell receptor beta chain was retrieved from a study of T cell responses to AZD1222 COVID-19 vaccine. Looking at the study overall: It was second doses at about 4 or about 12 weeks that were pooled. General study points: Donors were chiefly white British, with a greater number of females, and clonal diversity was perhaps underestimated. Within unmutated variant regions lay the reported targets of nearly half of spike-specific TCRs. Among vaccine-associated CD4 TCRs, coverage spanned spike, with dominance at 160-218 and 743-854.

This clone showed up just once. Antigen unknown. Data came from immunoSEQ multiplex PCR; TCRdb stores just in-frame clones and leaves some out. The table includes tens of thousands of clones, 90% detected once. This CDR3 region has 15 residues. CDR1 and CDR2 from the germline V gene are SGHNT and YYREEE (reference sequence). The junction had 8 bases not matched to a gene; V was cut back by 5 bases and J by 0 bases. Sequenced material: peripheral blood, taken on day 0 of AZD1222 vaccination. The receptor was derived from an adult in good health. This chain uses TRBV5-4 with TRBJ2-7, with TRBD1 matching 7 bases. The CDR3 protein is CASRRQGESSYEQYF. The CDR3 coding sequence is TGTGCCAGCAGACGACAGGGCGAAAGCTCCTACGAGCAGTACTTC.